This T cell receptor (beta chain) was observed in a study of T-cell reconstitution after alpha-beta-depleted transplantation in children (dated by TCRdb to about 2016). Regarding the complete study: T-cell immune reconstitution after TCRalphabeta/CD19-depleted allogeneic hematopoietic cell transplantation in children was quantitatively tracked in the study by means of TCR repertoire profiling.

The CDR3 has 15 amino acids, counting the end cysteine and phenylalanine. Only the CDR3 DNA stays, 45 bases, in frame from base 1. The trim is 6 bases for V and 0 bases for J, with a gap of 15 bases between the germline ends. The germline V gene (reference sequence) gives CDR1 as DFQATT and CDR2 as SNEGSKA. There are a few counts of this clonotype. The target of this receptor is not known. There are no base qualities to consult, and no much larger clone falls within one base. According to the study, the label for this sample's treatment or condition signals: allogeneic hematopoietic cell transplantation with graft depleted of TCRalphabeta T cells and CD19 B cells. The children who served as transplant recipients had been given grafts of TCRalphabeta/CD19-depleted allogeneic hematopoietic cells. The library was prepared using PCR. The run used an Illumina HiSeq 2500. To normalize quantification of the TCRbeta repertoire, the TCR libraries were built with molecular barcoding that relied on unique molecular identifiers. Using fastp at Q25 and MiXCR, TCRdb reprocessed the public reads and kept productive beta chains. For every CDR3 protein sequence, its rows merge into one entry that carries the most common genes and DNA. The sample table records 530,000 or so distinct CDR3 sequences; 25% to 30% of these occur just once. The ten largest clonotypes hold approximately 39% of the sample.

What the authors observed across the whole study: The frequencies of hyperexpanded clones fell over the following months, and after one year, T-cell counts and TCRbeta diversity were mostly attributed to newly produced T cells. Apparently early alphabetaT-cell count recovery about two months after transplant reportedly relied on only several hundred rapidly expanded clones derived from non-depleted graft cells. The high TCRbeta diversity at day 60 in some patients was ascribed to recipient T cells and intrathymic progenitors that had survived conditioning.

Here the chain combines TRBV20-1 and TRBJ1-5; the D gene is possibly TRBD1, with 6 bases matching. This material consisted of PBMCs, taken before TCRalphabeta/CD19-depleted stem cell transplant. The receptor was isolated from a boy in the first two years of life with Wiskott-Aldrich syndrome, due to receive a stem cell transplant. The CDR3 here reads CSALGGVYSNQPQHF. Read as DNA, the sequence is TGCAGTGCCCTAGGGGGGGTATATAGCAATCAGCCCCAGCATTTT.